The next 26 T cell receptor beta chains were all read from a single sample in a study of blood T cell repertoires in COVID-19. Sequencing used immunoSEQ multiplex PCR; TCRdb keeps in-frame clones, though not all of them. The repertoire includes about 110,000 clones, 87% of them detected once, and approximately 5% sits in the top ten. The sample was peripheral blood. These receptor sequences come from a human donor in a cohort sampled during active COVID-19.

This rearrangement joins TRBV4-3 to TRBJ2-3; D is perhaps TRBD1 (5 bases). Germline lookup yields CDR1 LGHNA and CDR2 YSLEER. The CDR3 runs 16 residues. The ends were cut back, 0 bases at V and 1 base at J, with 11 bases in the middle. The CDR3 DNA is TGCGCCAGCAGCCAAGACCACCTACAGGGCACAGATACGCAGTATTTT. It specifies CASSQDHLQGTDTQYF.

The chain joins TRBV2 to TRBJ1-2; D unclear. V lost 8 bases, J lost 2 bases, and 6 bases lay in between. This CDR3 has 11 amino acids. Germline V gene data show CDR1 as SNHLY and CDR2 as FYNNEI. The CDR3 region is CASHGNYGYTF. The CDR3 coding sequence is TGTGCCAGCCACGGGAACTATGGCTACACCTTC.

This clone has a single count. The V call is TRBV6-5, the J call TRBJ1-1; no clear D gene. Germline CDR1 reads MNHEY; CDR2 reads SVGAGI. V lost 0 bases and J 0 bases, leaving 5 bases between the germline ends. The CDR3 totals 14 residues. The CDR3 protein is CASSYSIMNTEAFF. DNA of the CDR3: TGTGCCAGCAGTTACTCAATTATGAACACTGAAGCTTTCTTT.

The chain employs TRBV9 and TRBJ2-1; maybe TRBD1 (6 bases). V was cut by 0 bases and J by 7 bases, with 17 bases left in between. Germline assignment: CDR1 SGDLS and CDR2 YYNGEE. There are 16 residues in the CDR3. CDR3 DNA: TGTGCCAGCAGCGTAGTCTTGGGGGCTAGCACGAATGAGCAGTTCTTC. The encoded protein is CASSVVLGASTNEQFF.

Of note for this clone: It is unclear where the CDR3 begins or ends on the DNA, so no DNA is shown, and the CDR3 is as TCRdb lists it. J is TRBJ1-2 and V is TRBV2; TRBD1, the table's D call, was not compared with the DNA. Germline CDR1 and CDR2: SNHLY and FYNNEI. Inclusive of both ends, the CDR3 amounts to 13 amino acids. CDR3 in amino acids: CASSDVGTGAHTF.

The rearrangement links TRBV11-1 to TRBJ1-3; D remains unclear. The CDR3 consists of 13 residues. V was shortened by 5 bases and J by 3 bases, with 8 bases between the two germline ends. Germline CDR1 and CDR2: SGHAT and FQDESV (reference sequence). The CDR3 DNA is TGTGCCAGCAGCAGGGAGGATGGAAACACCATATATTTT. It is translated as CASSREDGNTIYF.

This chain connects TRBV3-1 (or the pseudogene TRBV3-2) to TRBJ2-7, with 7 bases aligning to TRBD2. Germline CDR1 LGHDT, CDR2 YNNKEL (reference sequence). The CDR3 has 14 amino acids. J was trimmed by 4 bases and V by 2 bases; bases with no gene match: 5. The CDR3 protein is CASSQSSGTYEQYF. DNA for the CDR3: TGTGCCAGCAGCCAATCCAGCGGGACTTACGAGCAGTACTTC.

The chain employs TRBV7-9 and TRBJ1-2, with 8 bases matching TRBD1. Germline CDR1 is SEHNR and CDR2 is FQNEAQ (reference sequence). CDR3 length: 15 residues. V was clipped by 4 bases and J by 2 bases; unmatched bases: 6. For the CDR3, the DNA is TGTGCCAGCAGCTCCAACAGGGGGGCAAACTATGGCTACACCTTC. Encoded protein: CASSSNRGANYGYTF.

The chain is built from TRBV7-2 and TRBJ2-1; 8 nucleotides match TRBD2. The CDR3 loop spans 15 amino acids. V trimming: 3 bases; J trimming: 1 base; junction bases outside the gene matches: 2. Per the germline V gene, CDR1 is SGHTA and CDR2 is FQGNSA. CDR3 nucleotides: TGTGCCAGCAGCTTTCGGGAGGGGTCCTACAATGAGCAGTTCTTC. Its protein is CASSFREGSYNEQFF.

This chain links TRBV5-5 with TRBJ2-3; 7 bases match TRBD1. The CDR3 has 15 residues. Germline V lookup: CDR1 SGHKS, CDR2 YYEKEE (reference sequence). After removal of 4 bases from V and 1 base from J, the junction contained 6 bases not matched to a gene. CDR3 sequence reads: CASSRDTGGTDTQYF. The CDR3 DNA reads TGTGCCAGCAGCCGTGACACAGGGGGCACAGATACGCAGTATTTT.

As DNA, the CDR3 is TGCGCCAGCAGCCAAGATAGAACTAGCGGGAGCTCCTACAATGAGCAGTTCTTC. It is translated as CASSQDRTSGSSYNEQFF. The chain employs TRBV4-1 and TRBJ2-1; 11 bases align to TRBD2. Germline V gives CDR1 MGHRA, CDR2 YSYEKL. This CDR3 has 18 amino acids. V gave up 0 bases and J gave up 0 bases; unmatched junction bases: 4.

The chain uses TRBV12-3 or TRBV12-4 and TRBJ2-1; D uncertain. V lost 5 bases, J lost 6 bases, and 8 bases lay in between. This CDR3 spans 12 amino acids. The CDR3: CASSPQVNEQFF. DNA for the CDR3: TGTGCCAGCAGTCCGCAGGTCAATGAGCAGTTCTTC.

Turning to this clone: The sample holds other DNA sequences that translate to the same CDR3. The chain employs TRBV5-1 and TRBJ1-1; D not resolved. This CDR3 has 14 residues. With 0 bases removed from V and 0 bases from J, the gap between germline ends came to 6 bases. Germline V lookup: CDR1 SGHRS, CDR2 YFSETQ. CDR3 sequence (DNA): TGCGCCAGCAGCTTGGACAGTTTGAACACTGAAGCTTTCTTT. Residues: CASSLDSLNTEAFF.

The chain employs TRBV28 and TRBJ1-6; 8 bases map to TRBD1. V lost 6 bases and J lost 6; bases outside the gene matches: 7. Germline CDR1 reads MDHEN; CDR2 reads SYDVKM. The CDR3 contains 15 residues. The CDR3 sequence: CASRNRDRFNSPLHF. The CDR3 DNA follows: TGTGCCAGCAGAAACCGGGACAGGTTTAATTCACCCCTCCACTTT.

This chain uses TRBV6-2 or TRBV6-3 with TRBJ2-7; no clear D. The germline V and J ends were trimmed by 2 bases and 6 bases, with 11 bases remaining between them. The V gene's germline CDR1 is MNHEY and CDR2 SVGEGT. This CDR3 has 13 amino acids. The CDR3 DNA reads TGTGCCAGCAGTTACGTTTGGCAGGCCGAGCAGTACTTC. This sequence encodes CASSYVWQAEQYF.

The V call is TRBV9, the J call TRBJ2-2; 10 bases are shared with TRBD2. CDR1 is SGDLS, CDR2 YYNGEE, per germline. The V gene end was trimmed by 4 bases and the J gene end by 7 bases; junction bases not matched to a gene: 7. CDR3 size: 15 residues. CDR3 loop: CASSPSGRAGGELFF. DNA for the CDR3: TGTGCCAGCAGCCCGAGCGGGAGGGCCGGCGGGGAGCTGTTTTTT.

Regarding this clone: This sample also contains other DNA sequences that code for the same CDR3. The chain carries TRBV7-2 and TRBJ1-2; the match to TRBD1 covers 7 bases. The germline V gene encodes CDR1 SGHTA and CDR2 FQGNSA. The CDR3 covers 14 residues. After removal of 5 bases from V and 3 bases from J, the junction contained 6 bases not matched to a gene. The CDR3 sequence is CASSLATGDYGYTF. CDR3 DNA: TGTGCCAGCAGCCTTGCTACAGGGGACTATGGCTACACCTTC.

The chain links TRBV6-6 to TRBJ1-1; weak D call: TRBD1 (6 bases). Deletions cut 6 bases from V and 0 bases from J, with 11 bases between. The CDR3 has 14 amino acids. Per germline, CDR1 MNHNY and CDR2 SVGAGI (reference sequence). The CDR3 DNA reads as TGTGCCAGCAGGACGGACAGTATGAACACTGAAGCTTTCTTT. It is translated as CASRTDSMNTEAFF.

The chain has TRBV29-1 and TRBJ2-3; D might be TRBD1 (5 bases). This CDR3 spans 14 amino acids. From germline, CDR1 is SQVTM and CDR2 ANQGSEA. CDR3 sequence: CTIRVGQGTDTQYF. DNA for the CDR3: TGCACCATTCGGGTGGGGCAGGGCACAGATACGCAGTATTTT.

The rearrangement links TRBV4-1 to TRBJ2-1; 9 bases are shared with TRBD2. This CDR3 spans 15 amino acids. The germline CDR1 and CDR2 sequences are MGHRA and YSYEKL. J gave up 6 bases and V 2 bases, and 5 bases lay outside the gene matches. This chain's CDR3 is CASSQIGLASNEQFF. The CDR3 coding sequence is TGCGCCAGCAGCCAAATTGGACTAGCGAGCAATGAGCAGTTCTTC.

The DNA of the CDR3 is TGTGCCACCAGTGATTTTAGCGGGAGCTACACCTTC. Its translation: CATSDFSGSYTF. The V call is TRBV24-1, the J call TRBJ1-2; no definite D call. Germline V gene sequence: CDR1 KGHDR, CDR2 SFDVKD. This CDR3 contains 12 residues. Trimming pared 1 base from V and 9 bases from J, leaving 8 bases between.

The chain combines TRBV19 with TRBJ2-1, with D possibly TRBD2 on 6 matching bases. Germline loops: CDR1 LNHDA, CDR2 SQIVND (reference sequence). Trimming cost V 7 bases and J 5 bases, with 15 bases left between them. The CDR3 consists of 14 residues. CDR3 in amino acids: CASKKRDFDNEQFF. DNA for the CDR3: TGTGCCAGTAAAAAAAGGGACTTCGACAATGAGCAGTTCTTC.

The J gene is TRBJ1-2, the V gene TRBV6-5; TRBD1 matches at 9 bases. J gave up 3 bases and V 0 bases, and 5 bases lay outside the gene matches. CDR1 is MNHEY and CDR2 is SVGAGI in the germline V gene. The CDR3 is 16 residues long. The CDR3 DNA sequence: TGTGCCAGCAGTTACTCCTTGACAGGGGGGGACTATGGCTACACCTTC. It translates to CASSYSLTGGDYGYTF.

V usage is TRBV10-3 and J usage is TRBJ1-6; 9 nucleotides align to TRBD1. The V gene's germline CDR1 is ENHRY and CDR2 SYGVKD. The CDR3 consists of 14 residues. V shed 6 bases and J 6 bases; nucleotides not matched to a gene: 3. CDR3 nucleotides: TGTGCCATCAGGACAGGGGGGACTAATTCACCCCTCCACTTT. Translating gives CAIRTGGTNSPLHF.

The chain couples TRBV19 to TRBJ2-5, with 7 bases identical to TRBD1. Trimming at V came to 4 bases and at J to 5 bases, leaving 1 base not matched to a gene. Germline loops: CDR1 LNHDA, CDR2 SQIVND (reference sequence). This CDR3 contains 12 residues. CDR3 protein: CASSTTGETQYF. CDR3 nucleotides: TGTGCCAGTAGTACGACAGGGGAGACCCAGTACTTC.

This clone was observed a handful of times. The V gene is TRBV27, the J gene TRBJ2-2; perhaps TRBD1 as D (5 bases). This CDR3 contains 16 residues. The germline V gene encodes CDR1 MNHEY and CDR2 SMNVEV (reference sequence). V was clipped by 4 bases and J by 7 bases, with 19 bases between them. DNA of the CDR3: TGTGCCAGCAGTTCCATCGGCGGCAGGGTGTACGGGGAGCTGTTTTTT. This sequence encodes CASSSIGGRVYGELFF.